The clone carrying this T cell receptor (beta chain) was picked up a small number of times. Through a sample-barcoded 5' primer and a J-beta primer mix, a second PCR was run for roughly 7 to 11 cycles. The template-switch adaptor, which had 12 random nucleotides, put a tag on each cDNA molecule. TCRdb passed the 5' RACE reads through MiXCR, listing each CDR3 protein once. Among roughly 1,700,000 distinct CDR3 sequences listed, roughly 27% were seen once. This sample was taken from a study of blood T cells in healthy people across ages. This CDR3 region has 15 residues. V was pared by 3 bases and J by 6 bases, with 14 bases between. Germline CDR1 and CDR2: MDHEN and SYDVKM.

This clonotype originated in a woman in her 30s in good health. The V gene is TRBV28, the J gene TRBJ1-4; D is perhaps TRBD1 (6 bases). Material: blood. The CDR3 here is CASSFPQGSDEKLFF. The CDR3 DNA sequence: TGTGCCAGCAGTTTTCCACAGGGTTCCGATGAAAAACTGTTTTTT.